The 28 T cell receptor beta chains given below trace back to one sample, sequenced in a study of post-analysis software for immune sequencing data. Findings of the study overall: Higher frequency in patients than in controls was seen for five TRBV segments, with TRBV5-6, TRBV5-1 and TRBV20-1 among them.

For these TCRs, the target antigens are not known. Sequencing libraries made from TCR beta cDNA carried unique molecular identifiers. TCRdb reprocessed the PCR reads with MiXCR, giving one entry per CDR3 protein. Here the sample spans 150,000 to 200,000 distinct CDR3 sequences, 30% being singletons. The specimen was blood. The receptor set was obtained from a girl between 10 and 17 years old with multiple sclerosis.

V gene TRBV20-1 combines with J gene TRBJ1-2, with 7 positions matching TRBD1. Germline CDR1 and CDR2: DFQATT and SNEGSKA (reference sequence). J was trimmed by 6 bases and V by 1 base; bases with no gene match: 8. The CDR3 spans 14 residues. CDR3 nucleotide sequence: TGCAGTGCTAGAGGCCCCTGGGACAGAGATGGCTACACCTTC. Translated, it gives CSARGPWDRDGYTF.

A few counts support this clonotype. The chain recombines TRBV27 with TRBJ1-4; D is perhaps TRBD1 (6 bases). The CDR3 extends over 16 amino acids. Trimming removed 5 bases at V and 5 bases at J, with 18 bases between. Germline values: CDR1 MNHEY, CDR2 SMNVEV (reference sequence). DNA of the CDR3: TGTGCCAGCAGTCTCAAAGGAGGGGGGCCAAATGAAAAACTGTTTTTT. It is translated as CASSLKGGGPNEKLFF.

Turning to this clonotype: Possible read error: a much larger clone is one base away. V and J are TRBV27 and TRBJ2-7; D remains ambiguous. V was cut by 0 bases and J by 2 bases, with 14 bases left in between. The germline gives CDR1 MNHEY, CDR2 SMNVEV (reference sequence). The CDR3 loop spans 16 amino acids. The CDR3 spells CASSLSGPEEPYEQYF. CDR3 nucleotide sequence: TGTGCCAGCAGTTTATCCGGACCAGAAGAGCCCTACGAGCAGTACTTC.

This clonotype was counted only a few times. V and J are TRBV4-2 and TRBJ2-3, with 8 bases matching TRBD2. V shed 1 base, J shed 0 bases, and the junction held 18 bases outside the gene matches. Germline V gene sequence: CDR1 LGHNA, CDR2 YNFKEQ. This CDR3 has 21 amino acids. The chain's CDR3 is CASSQGMASPSTGGSTDTQYF. The CDR3 DNA reads as TGTGCCAGCAGCCAAGGCATGGCATCCCCTTCGACGGGAGGGAGCACAGATACGCAGTATTTT.

This clonotype was recorded at least ten times. This chain links TRBV25-1 with TRBJ2-7; the D call may be TRBD1 or TRBD2 (5 bases each). V lost 1 base to trimming and J lost 7 bases, with 5 bases between them. This CDR3 comprises 11 residues. Germline V CDR1 and CDR2: MGHDK, SYGVNS. The DNA for the CDR3 is TGTGCCAGCAGTGAATGGGGGGAGCAGTACTTC. Protein: CASSEWGEQYF.

In its sample, this clonotype was seen many times. V is TRBV5-4 and J is TRBJ1-2, with no clear D. Germline values: CDR1 SGHNT, CDR2 YYREEE (reference sequence). CDR3 length: 17 residues. V was clipped by 0 bases and J by 1 base, with 16 bases between them. The CDR3 bases are TGTGCCAGCAGCTTGGATGGGGATCGCATCATTAACTATGGCTACACCTTC. Its protein product is CASSLDGDRIINYGYTF.

V is TRBV7-8 and J is TRBJ2-5; unclear D gene. The CDR3 has 16 amino acids. V was pared by 5 bases and J by 5 bases, with 21 bases between. CDR1 is SGHVS and CDR2 is FQNEAQ in the germline V gene. The DNA for the CDR3 is TGTGCCAGCAGCACCAAGTCGGTTTTGGCGCGGGAGACCCAGTACTTC. Translated, it gives CASSTKSVLARETQYF.

This clonotype turned up a few times. CDR3 residues: CASSLASREKMFF. The CDR3 DNA is TGTGCCAGCAGCTTAGCGTCCCGGGAGAAGATGTTCTTC. This chain uses TRBV5-5 with TRBJ2-1, with a possible D match to TRBD2 (6 bases). The ends were cut back, 2 bases at V and 15 bases at J, with 18 bases in the middle. CDR3 length equals 13 residues. Germline assignment: CDR1 SGHKS and CDR2 YYEKEE (reference sequence).

This clonotype was counted many times. As DNA, the CDR3 is TGTGCCAGCAGTTACTCTTCAACCCGAGGGAAGGATGGCTACACCTTC. Translating gives CASSYSSTRGKDGYTF. The chain couples TRBV6-6 to TRBJ1-2; D is uncertain. Between the trimmed V and J ends, which lost 0 bases and 6 bases, there was a span of 17 bases. Germline V CDR1 and CDR2: MNHNY, SVGAGI (reference sequence). The CDR3 sequence is 16 residues long.

This clonotype has a count of ten or more. The V call is TRBV7-6, the J call TRBJ2-5; 9 nucleotides align to TRBD1. The V gene end was trimmed by 3 bases and the J gene end by 5 bases; junction bases not matched to a gene: 10. The CDR3 is 16 amino acids. Germline values: CDR1 SGHVS, CDR2 FNYEAQ. The CDR3 is CASSFAPGQGSETQYF. The DNA for the CDR3 is TGTGCCAGCAGCTTTGCTCCGGGACAGGGAAGCGAGACCCAGTACTTC.

This chain uses TRBV5-1 with TRBJ2-7, with D possibly being TRBD2 (5 bases). CDR1 and CDR2 from the germline V gene are SGHRS and YFSETQ. CDR3 length: 18 residues. Trimming pared 1 base from V and 7 bases from J, leaving 27 bases between. CDR3 coding DNA: TGCGCCAGCAGCTTGCCCCTAGGGAAGGCTAGCTCCTACAATGAGCAGTACTTC. The encoded protein is CASSLPLGKASSYNEQYF.

On this clonotype itself: One base away lies a much larger clone, so this may be a sequencing read error. The chain recombines TRBV12-3 or TRBV12-4 with TRBJ2-5; 8 bases are a match to TRBD2. TRBJ2-7 matches the DNA end more closely, so the J call is doubtful. The length of the CDR3 is 18 residues. The CDR3 DNA follows: TGTGCCAGCAGTTTGGAGGAGGTTGGGCTAGCGGGCTCCCACGAGCAGTACTTC. Translated, it gives CASSLEEVGLAGSHEQYF.

The V and J genes are TRBV3-1 and TRBJ2-7; D is unclear. This CDR3 region has 14 residues. The V gene lost 0 bases and the J gene lost 5 bases, with 11 bases spanning the gap. CDR1 LGHDT and CDR2 YNNKEL come from the germline V gene (reference sequence). CDR3 sequence reads: CASSQESYIHEQYF. Written as DNA, the CDR3 is TGTGCCAGCAGCCAAGAATCCTACATCCACGAGCAGTACTTC.

A note on this clonotype: A single base separates this from a much larger clone, so it may be a read error. J is TRBJ2-1 and V is TRBV6-5, with TRBD1 identical over 10 bases. Germline V gene lookup returns CDR1 MNHEY and CDR2 SVGAGI. The CDR3 is 14 residues long. In DNA, the CDR3 is TGTGCCAGCAAGCGACAGGGGGCCTACGATGAGCAGTTCTTC. Its protein is CASKRQGAYDEQFF.

For this clonotype: This may be a read error, as it is one base from a much larger clone. The V call is TRBV27, the J call TRBJ2-5; 8 positions match TRBD2. V lost 11 bases, J lost 5 bases, and 13 bases stayed unmatched. Germline assignment: CDR1 MNHEY and CDR2 SMNVEV (reference sequence). This CDR3 contains 14 residues. The CDR3 sequence is CAGGLRGARETQYF. The CDR3 nucleotides read TGTGCCGGCGGACTGCGGGGGGCGAGGGAGACCCAGTACTTC.

This clonotype has a count of ten or more. The V gene is TRBV29-1, the J gene TRBJ2-1, with D unresolved. Trimming stripped 8 bases from V and 0 bases from J, with 11 bases between. This CDR3 comprises 13 residues. Germline V CDR1 and CDR2: SQVTM, ANQGSEA. The CDR3 DNA reads TGCAGCCTACTGGTACCCTCCTACAATGAGCAGTTCTTC. This codes for CSLLVPSYNEQFF.

This clonotype occurred a few times. The V and J genes are TRBV10-3 and TRBJ1-1; 11 bases are a match to TRBD1. The J segment lost 2 bases and the V segment lost 5 bases, leaving 10 bases of the junction unmatched. In germline, CDR1 is ENHRY, CDR2 SYGVKD. The CDR3 is made up of 17 amino acids. CDR3: CAISSRGQGAQNTEAFF. As DNA, the CDR3 is TGTGCCATCAGTTCTCGAGGACAGGGGGCGCAAAACACTGAAGCTTTCTTT.

This clonotype has ten or more counts. The V gene is TRBV4-2, the J gene TRBJ2-1; TRBD1 might be the D (6 bases). CDR3 length equals 14 residues. Germline CDR1 is LGHNA and CDR2 is YNFKEQ. Trimming pared 3 bases from V and 6 bases from J, leaving 12 bases between. CDR3 DNA sequence: TGTGCCAGCAGCCATGACCCACAGGGCAATGAGCAGTTCTTC. It yields the protein CASSHDPQGNEQFF.

This clonotype appeared many times. V and J are TRBV5-1 and TRBJ2-1; weak D call: TRBD1 (6 bases). V lost 5 bases to trimming and J lost 5 bases, with 20 bases between them. Germline loops: CDR1 SGHRS, CDR2 YFSETQ. The CDR3 totals 16 residues. Here the CDR3 reads CASRTKAGVLDNEQFF. In DNA, the CDR3 is TGCGCCAGCAGAACGAAAGCAGGGGTGCTAGACAATGAGCAGTTCTTC.

This clonotype was observed many times. V usage is TRBV10-3 and J usage is TRBJ2-5; 8 bases align to TRBD1. This CDR3 has 14 residues. Germline loops: CDR1 ENHRY, CDR2 SYGVKD. V was clipped by 5 bases and J by 2 bases; unmatched bases: 4. This chain's CDR3 is CAISLDRGQETQYF. DNA for the CDR3: TGTGCCATCAGTTTAGACAGGGGACAAGAGACCCAGTACTTC.

This rearrangement joins TRBV18 to TRBJ2-7; 9 bases match TRBD1. In germline, CDR1 is KGHSH, CDR2 LQKENI. This CDR3 has 14 residues. J lost 0 bases, V lost 4 bases, and 1 base had no gene match. CDR3 loop: CASSRDRDSYEQYF. CDR3 coding DNA: TGTGCCAGCTCACGGGACAGGGACTCCTACGAGCAGTACTTC. Filled out from reference TRBV18 and TRBJ2-7, the complete variable domain reads NAGVMQNPRHLVRRRGQEARLRCSPMKGHSHVYWYRQLPEEGLKFMVYLQKENIIDESGMPKERFSAEFPKEGPSILRIQQVVRGDSAAYFCASSRDRDSYEQYFGPGTRLTVT.

This clonotype was detected many times. V is TRBV4-1 and J is TRBJ1-2, with D unclear. The germline V gene encodes CDR1 MGHRA and CDR2 YSYEKL. The CDR3 spans 12 residues. V was trimmed by 3 bases and J by 7 bases, leaving 9 bases between them. The CDR3 DNA follows: TGCGCCAGCAGCCACCATGAGGGTGGCTACACCTTC. This translates into CASSHHEGGYTF.

A word on this clonotype: A junction boundary mismatches the germline segment, possibly from a read error. This chain connects TRBV5-1 to TRBJ1-2, with a tentative D call TRBD1 (6 bases). Germline assignment: CDR1 SGHRS and CDR2 YFSETQ. The CDR3 is 14 residues long. The CDR3 DNA reads as TGCGCCAGCAGCGATGTGGGGGGCGCTTATGACTACACCTTC. This encodes CASSDVGGAYDYTF. Based on the CDR3 plus reference TRBV5-1 and TRBJ1-2, the full variable domain is KAGVTQTPRYLIKTRGQQVTLSCSPISGHRSVSWYQQTPGQGLQFLFEYFSETQRNKGNFPGRFSGRQFSNSRSEMNVSTLELGDSALYLCASSDVGGAYDYTFGSGTRLTVV.

At least ten counts were recorded for this clonotype. The rearrangement joins TRBV10-2 to TRBJ2-6, with 9 bases fitting TRBD2. This CDR3 spans 17 amino acids. Unmatched junction bases numbered 1, after V lost 0 bases and J lost 1 base. Germline V gives CDR1 WSHSY, CDR2 SAAADI. This chain's CDR3 is CASSESSGSSGANVLTF. CDR3 bases: TGCGCCAGCAGTGAGTCTAGCGGGAGTTCTGGGGCCAACGTCCTGACTTTC.

This clonotype was seen a few times. This sequence joins TRBV7-9 and TRBJ2-3; weak D call: TRBD2 (6 bases). The CDR3 sequence is 16 residues long. V was clipped by 3 bases and J by 1 base, with 14 bases between them. CDR1 is SEHNR and CDR2 is FQNEAQ in the germline V gene (reference sequence). The CDR3 region has the DNA TGTGCCAGCAGCTTGGATGGAGCTAGCGGCACAGATACGCAGTATTTT. Encoded protein: CASSLDGASGTDTQYF.

This clonotype has just a few counts. A junction end diverges from the germline sequence, so it may reflect a read error. J is TRBJ1-4 and V is TRBV6-5; no firm D call. Germline CDR1 reads MNHEY; CDR2 reads SVGAGI. The CDR3 is 18 amino acids. CDR3 sequence (DNA): TGTGCCAGCAGTCACTCCCCTCTTCCAGGCAGGTCTGCTGAAAAACTGTTTTTT. This codes for CASSHSPLPGRSAEKLFF.

This clonotype has a count of ten or more. The chain employs TRBV27 and TRBJ2-3; D not certain. Germline-derived CDR1 and CDR2 are MNHEY and SMNVEV (reference sequence). There are 15 residues in the CDR3. Trimming pared 0 bases from V and 5 bases from J, leaving 12 bases between. CDR3 region: CASSLSIPFGDTQYF. As DNA, the CDR3 is TGTGCCAGCAGTTTATCAATTCCGTTCGGAGATACGCAGTATTTT.

This clonotype was picked up many times. The chain links TRBV28 to TRBJ2-1; 9 nucleotides line up with TRBD2. There are 15 residues in the CDR3. Germline CDR1 MDHEN, CDR2 SYDVKM. J lost 4 bases, V lost 6 bases, and 7 bases had no gene match. The CDR3 nucleotides read TGTGCCAGCAGGAGTAGCGGGAGCACGTACAATGAGCAGTTCTTC. It is translated as CASRSSGSTYNEQFF.